This TCR beta chain was sequenced for a study of blood T cell repertoires in COVID-19. Method: immunoSEQ multiplex PCR; TCRdb's copy keeps in-frame clones and lacks some. The sample shows roughly 230,000 clones, 65% to 90% of them seen only once. The receptor comes from a woman in her fifties or sixties with acute or convalescent COVID-19. Source material: peripheral blood.

The CDR3 reads CASSQGTSGNTGELFF. The CDR3 DNA reads TGTGCCAGCAGCCAAGGGACTAGCGGGAACACCGGGGAGCTGTTTTTT. The chain recombines TRBV4-2 with TRBJ2-2; TRBD2 matches 10 bases. The CDR3 runs to 16 residues. V gave up 1 base and J gave up 1 base; unmatched junction bases: 0. CDR1 LGHNA and CDR2 YNFKEQ come from the germline V gene.